Below are 19 T cell receptor beta chains sequenced from a single sample in a study of cytotoxic CD8 clonotypes in ibrutinib-treated CLL (dated by TCRdb to 2020 to 2023). To prepare the library, the immunoSEQ multiplex PCR assay was applied. Not all clones reach the TCRdb copy of this immuneACCESS table, which keeps in-frame sequences only. Checked studies attribute under half of the gap to unresolved V genes and leave the rest unexplained. The sample data list some 310,000 clones, and 70% to 80% of these were observed just once. Of the sample, 6.5% to 8.5% falls within the top ten clones. The sample in question was PBMCs, obtained before ibrutinib treatment. All receptors derive from a human donor with chronic lymphocytic leukemia.

This chain uses TRBV4-3 with TRBJ2-3; TRBD2 is a possible D gene (6 bases). The V end was cut by 0 bases, the J end by 4 bases, with 17 bases between. The CDR3 spans 17 residues. Germline V gene lookup returns CDR1 LGHNA and CDR2 YSLEER. CDR3 nucleotide sequence: TGCGCCAGCAGCCAAGATTCGGCATCGGGAGAAGCAGATACGCAGTATTTT. This gives the protein CASSQDSASGEADTQYF.

Here the CDR3 DNA reads TGTGCCAGCAGCCCGCAACCCGATAGGCTAGCCGGGGAGCTGTTTTTT. Translation gives CASSPQPDRLAGELFF. The chain carries TRBV5-5 and TRBJ2-2; D not certain. The CDR3 loop spans 16 amino acids. V lost 4 bases, J lost 6 bases, and 19 bases lay in between. Germline loops: CDR1 SGHKS, CDR2 YYEKEE (reference sequence).

CDR3 protein: CSVESRTGAFF. For the CDR3, the DNA is TGCAGCGTTGAATCCCGAACAGGAGCTTTCTTT. The chain recombines TRBV29-1 with TRBJ1-1, with D perhaps TRBD1 (5 bases). V lost 2 bases to trimming and J lost 10 bases, with 11 bases between them. Germline-derived CDR1 and CDR2 are SQVTM and ANQGSEA. This CDR3 region has 11 residues.

The CDR3 sequence: CASSGRLLAGVSRYNEQFF. CDR3 nucleotide sequence: TGTGCCAGTAGTGGGAGGCTACTAGCGGGAGTGTCGCGCTACAATGAGCAGTTCTTC. The chain is built from TRBV19 and TRBJ2-1; 11 bases align to TRBD2. CDR3 length: 19 residues. The V segment lost 5 bases and the J segment 3 bases; nucleotides outside the gene matches: 15. Per germline, CDR1 LNHDA and CDR2 SQIVND (reference sequence).

The chain couples TRBV5-1 to TRBJ2-2; TRBD2 agrees at 11 bases. Trimming took 0 bases from V and 0 from J; bases not matched to a gene: 4. The CDR3 covers 18 residues. CDR1 is SGHRS, CDR2 YFSETQ, per germline. This chain's CDR3 is CASSLVSGRATNTGELFF. CDR3 bases: TGCGCCAGCAGCTTGGTTAGCGGGAGGGCCACGAACACCGGGGAGCTGTTTTTT. The full variable domain, in which reference TRBV5-1 and TRBJ2-2 provide the parts outside the CDR3, is KAGVTQTPRYLIKTRGQQVTLSCSPISGHRSVSWYQQTPGQGLQFLFEYFSETQRNKGNFPGRFSGRQFSNSRSEMNVSTLELGDSALYLCASSLVSGRATNTGELFFGEGSRLTVL.

The chain has TRBV2 and TRBJ2-3, with a weak D call TRBD2 (5 bases). The CDR3 totals 14 residues. Germline assignment: CDR1 SNHLY and CDR2 FYNNEI. V dropped 6 bases and J dropped 4 bases, with 14 bases sitting between them. CDR3 sequence: CASSYLAVADTQYF. CDR3 in DNA: TGTGCCAGCAGCTACCTAGCTGTCGCAGATACGCAGTATTTT.

The chain carries TRBV27 and TRBJ1-2; 7 bases map to TRBD1. Per germline, CDR1 MNHEY and CDR2 SMNVEV (reference sequence). The CDR3 has 15 residues. V was clipped by 2 bases and J by 4 bases; unmatched bases: 7. CDR3 residues: CASSLARGWAYGYTF. In DNA, the CDR3 is TGTGCCAGCAGTTTAGCCAGGGGGTGGGCCTATGGCTACACCTTC.

The chain combines TRBV5-1 with TRBJ2-1; the match to TRBD2 covers 7 bases. V lost 0 bases and J lost 4; bases outside the gene matches: 4. This CDR3 spans 15 amino acids. From germline, CDR1 is SGHRS and CDR2 YFSETQ. Here the CDR3 reads CASSLEGGSYNEQFF. DNA of the CDR3: TGCGCCAGCAGCTTGGAGGGCGGGAGTTACAATGAGCAGTTCTTC.

The genes are TRBV6-4 and TRBJ1-1; D remains unclear. V was shortened by 0 bases and J by 6 bases, with 11 bases between the two germline ends. CDR3 length equals 14 residues. Germline V gives CDR1 MRHNA, CDR2 SNTAGT. The CDR3 DNA sequence: TGTGCCAGCAGTGACTCCGGGCTAACCTCTGAAGCTTTCTTT. Residues: CASSDSGLTSEAFF.

The chain uses TRBV5-6 and TRBJ2-7; the D gene is possibly TRBD2 (6 bases). CDR3 length: 15 residues. Germline lookup yields CDR1 SGHDT and CDR2 YYEEEE. Trimming stripped 0 bases from V and 0 bases from J, with 10 bases between. The CDR3 nucleotides read TGTGCCAGCAGCTTGGCCAGCGGGCCCTCCTACGAGCAGTACTTC. Translation gives CASSLASGPSYEQYF.

The chain combines TRBV27 with TRBJ2-7; D gene unclear. The CDR3 is 14 amino acids. The germline CDR1 and CDR2 sequences are MNHEY and SMNVEV (reference sequence). Trimming pared 7 bases from V and 0 bases from J, leaving 13 bases between. The CDR3 reads CASNDTQPSYEQYF. For the CDR3, the DNA is TGTGCCAGCAACGACACCCAACCCTCCTACGAGCAGTACTTC.

This chain connects TRBV18 to TRBJ2-2, with D tentatively TRBD1 (5 bases). Germline V gene sequence: CDR1 KGHSH, CDR2 LQKENI. This CDR3 is 15 amino acids long. The V end was cut by 3 bases, the J end by 5 bases, with 13 bases between. The CDR3 DNA sequence: TGTGCCAGCTCACCGTCCAGCTCAGGGACCGGGGAGCTGTTTTTT. Translating it yields CASSPSSSGTGELFF.

This rearrangement joins TRBV11-3 to TRBJ1-1; 7 bases map to TRBD1. Germline V gene lookup returns CDR1 SGHNT and CDR2 YENEEA. With 4 bases clipped from V and 4 bases from J, the junction kept 3 bases outside the gene matches. This CDR3 has 13 residues. The CDR3 loop is CASSSRGPTEAFF. For the CDR3, the DNA is TGTGCCAGCAGCTCTAGGGGGCCCACTGAAGCTTTCTTT.

The chain links TRBV19 to TRBJ2-5, with 10 nucleotides matching TRBD2. Germline CDR1 is LNHDA and CDR2 is SQIVND (reference sequence). Losses at the gene ends were 5 bases for V and 1 base for J; bases not matched to a gene: 7. This CDR3 is built from 16 residues. CDR3 in DNA: TGTGCCAGTAGTCCGCGTTTAGCGGGAGGCCAAGAGACCCAGTACTTC. Its translation is CASSPRLAGGQETQYF.

This clone occurred a few times. The genes are TRBV10-2 and TRBJ2-1; 7 bases are shared with TRBD2. V trimming: 1 base; J trimming: 5 bases; junction bases outside the gene matches: 14. The CDR3 totals 18 residues. The germline gives CDR1 WSHSY, CDR2 SAAADI. The CDR3 reads CASSEYTSAGAPNNEQFF. CDR3 DNA: TGCGCCAGCAGTGAGTACACTTCTGCGGGAGCGCCCAACAATGAGCAGTTCTTC.

This rearrangement joins TRBV30 to TRBJ1-3; maybe TRBD1 (5 bases). From germline, CDR1 is GTSNPN and CDR2 SVGIG (reference sequence). V was shortened by 5 bases and J by 1 base, with 15 bases between the two germline ends. This CDR3 is 15 amino acids long. The CDR3 sequence: CAWSGRGFSGNTIYF. In DNA form, the CDR3 reads TGTGCCTGGTCGGGGCGTGGCTTTTCTGGAAACACCATATATTTT.

The CDR3 DNA reads TGTGCCACCAGCAGAGTCCCGGGACTAGCGGGAGCCAAAAACATTCAGTACTTC. It codes for CATSRVPGLAGAKNIQYF. The V and J genes are TRBV15 and TRBJ2-4; TRBD2 aligns across 12 bases. Losses at the gene ends were 1 base for V and 0 bases for J; bases not matched to a gene: 4. The CDR3 has 18 amino acids. From germline, CDR1 is LNHNV and CDR2 YYDKDF (reference sequence).

The chain links TRBV5-4 to TRBJ2-7; the D gene is possibly TRBD2 (5 bases). The CDR3 consists of 14 residues. Germline lookup yields CDR1 SGHNT and CDR2 YYREEE (reference sequence). V gave up 4 bases and J gave up 0 bases, with 11 bases separating them. The chain's CDR3 is CASSGGLGSYEQYF. For the CDR3, the DNA is TGTGCCAGCAGCGGAGGACTGGGCTCCTACGAGCAGTACTTC.

This chain joins TRBV5-8 and TRBJ2-1; tentatively, D is TRBD2 (6 bases). V shed 2 bases and J shed 9 bases, with 15 bases lying between them. This CDR3 is 14 amino acids long. The germline gives CDR1 SGHTS, CDR2 YDEGEE. CDR3 DNA: TGTGCCAGCAGCTTTTGGCCCACGCGGGGTGAGCAGTTCTTC. It encodes CASSFWPTRGEQFF.